Presented here are 26 T cell receptor beta chains from one specimen sequenced in a study of TIL therapy for anti-PD-1-resistant metastatic lung cancer. Time point noted: pre-treatment sample, taken before nivolumab and TIL therapy. Tumor tissue came from excised metastases, mostly pleural nodules or supraclavicular lymph nodes. The immunoSEQ assay was v3. Measured with immunoSEQ multiplex PCR; TCRdb has only the in-frame clones, and not every one. This table has 95,000 or so clones, about two thirds appearing once. The material was tumor tissue, obtained at baseline. These receptors all come from a person between 25 and 80 years old with non-small cell lung cancer.

The V and J genes are TRBV4-2 and TRBJ2-4, with D maybe TRBD1 (6 bases). The germline V gene has CDR1 LGHNA and CDR2 YNFKEQ. V gave up 0 bases and J gave up 0 bases, with 21 bases separating them. The CDR3 runs 20 residues. The CDR3 is CASSQDPSYRDRLAKNIQYF. Here the CDR3 DNA reads TGTGCCAGCAGCCAAGATCCTTCGTACAGGGACCGTCTAGCCAAAAACATTCAGTACTTC.

This clone has more than one count but fewer than ten. The rearrangement uses TRBV5-6 and TRBJ2-7; 10 nucleotides align to TRBD1. Germline CDR1 is SGHDT and CDR2 is YYEEEE. J lost 3 bases, V lost 4 bases, and 4 bases had no gene match. The CDR3 extends over 14 amino acids. In DNA form, the CDR3 reads TGTGCCAGCAGCGGGACAGGGGTACACTACGAGCAGTACTTC. It yields the protein CASSGTGVHYEQYF.

J is TRBJ2-7 and V is TRBV29-1; D tentatively reads TRBD1 or TRBD2 (5 bases each). Germline assignment: CDR1 SQVTM and CDR2 ANQGSEA. V dropped 5 bases and J dropped 7 bases, with 21 bases sitting between them. This CDR3 is 14 amino acids long. The CDR3 DNA is TGCAGCGTTAGAGAGGGGTTTCTGGGTAAGGAGCAGTACTTC. Translating gives CSVREGFLGKEQYF.

In this sample, this clone turned up a few times. The J gene is TRBJ2-1, the V gene TRBV19; 7 nucleotides match TRBD2. CDR1 and CDR2 (germline): LNHDA, SQIVND (reference sequence). V dropped 10 bases and J dropped 4; count of bases not matched to a gene: 4. This CDR3 has 12 amino acids. The CDR3 nucleotides are TGTGCCACTAACGGGGGGTACAATGAGCAGTTCTTC. Translation gives CATNGGYNEQFF.

The chain links TRBV6-5 to TRBJ2-1; D uncertain. Trimming took 0 bases from V and 5 from J, leaving 14 bases between them. The V gene's germline CDR1 is MNHEY and CDR2 SVGAGI. The length of the CDR3 is 16 residues. The CDR3, as DNA: TGTGCCAGCAGTTACTCATACAGCCTTACTCACAATGAGCAGTTCTTC. Translation: CASSYSYSLTHNEQFF.

This chain uses TRBV11-2 with TRBJ1-4; D is unresolved. CDR3 size: 15 residues. The germline gives CDR1 SGHAT, CDR2 FQNNGV. V lost 4 bases to trimming and J lost 4 bases, with 13 bases between them. CDR3 protein: CASSWRELVNEKLFF. The CDR3 nucleotides read TGTGCCAGCAGCTGGAGGGAGTTGGTTAATGAAAAACTGTTTTTT.

The gene calls are TRBV18 and TRBJ1-5; D gene ambiguous. V was clipped by 3 bases and J by 0 bases, with 9 bases between them. Germline V gene data show CDR1 as KGHSH and CDR2 as LQKENI. The CDR3 is 15 residues long. The CDR3 bases are TGTGCCAGCTCACCGAACAGCTATAGCAATCAGCCCCAGCATTTT. Translating gives CASSPNSYSNQPQHF.

The V and J genes are TRBV4-3 and TRBJ2-7; D may match TRBD1 or TRBD2 (6 bases each). Between the trimmed V and J ends, which lost 4 bases and 5 bases, there was a span of 12 bases. Germline CDR1 LGHNA, CDR2 YSLEER. The CDR3 spans 13 residues. CDR3 nucleotides: TGCGCCAGCAGCCTGCAGAGGGGGGACGAGCAGTACTTC. The encoded protein is CASSLQRGDEQYF.

This clone was seen only a few times. V gene TRBV7-2 combines with J gene TRBJ2-7, with D possibly matching TRBD1 (6 bases). The CDR3 sequence is 15 residues long. The germline V gene has CDR1 SGHTA and CDR2 FQGNSA. V lost 5 bases and J 2 bases, leaving 16 bases between the germline ends. The CDR3 loop reads CASSQGRRNPYEQYF. The CDR3 bases are TGTGCCAGCAGCCAGGGGCGGAGGAACCCCTACGAGCAGTACTTC.

This clone was observed a handful of times. The chain employs TRBV1 and TRBJ1-1. TRBV1 is a pseudogene segment. CDR3 length: 11 amino acids. CDR3 nucleotide sequence: TGCACCAGCAGCCAGAACACTGAAGCTTTCTTT. It translates to CTSSQNTEAFF.

This clone was seen only once. The chain recombines TRBV7-8 with TRBJ2-2; no firm D call. Trimming removed 3 bases from V and 3 bases from J, with 5 bases in between. Germline lookup yields CDR1 SGHVS and CDR2 FQNEAQ. This CDR3 has 13 residues. This CDR3 is CASSFPYTGELFF. CDR3 bases: TGTGCCAGCAGCTTCCCCTACACCGGGGAGCTGTTTTTT. The full variable domain, rest sourced from reference TRBV7-8 and TRBJ2-2, is GAGVSQSPRYKVAKRGQDVALRCDPISGHVSLFWYQQALGQGPEFLTYFQNEAQLDKSGLPSDRFFAERPEGSVSTLKIQRTQQEDSAVYLCASSFPYTGELFFGEGSRLTVL.

The chain employs TRBV4-3 and TRBJ2-3, with TRBD2 identical over 14 bases. Per the germline V gene, CDR1 is LGHNA and CDR2 is YSLEER. V shed 1 base, J shed 1 base, and the junction held 4 bases outside the gene matches. The CDR3 is 18 residues long. This CDR3 reads CASSQAGTSGRGTDTQYF. The CDR3 nucleotides read TGCGCCAGCAGCCAAGCCGGGACTAGCGGGAGAGGCACAGATACGCAGTATTTT.

The chain links TRBV6-6 to TRBJ2-5, with no clear D. CDR1 MNHNY and CDR2 SVGAGI come from the germline V gene (reference sequence). This CDR3 has 12 residues. With 5 bases removed from V and 5 bases from J, the gap between germline ends came to 9 bases. CDR3 sequence (DNA): TGTGCCAGCAGTATGACGCGGGAGACCCAGTACTTC. It is translated as CASSMTRETQYF.

This chain joins TRBV7-8 and TRBJ2-7; 7 bases agree with TRBD1. The V and J ends lost 5 bases and 5 bases, in that order; junction bases with no gene match: 9. The CDR3 is made up of 14 amino acids. Per germline, CDR1 SGHVS and CDR2 FQNEAQ. DNA of the CDR3: TGTGCCAGCAGCCCGAGGCCAACAGGGGACGAGCAGTACTTC. Protein product: CASSPRPTGDEQYF.

V gene TRBV29-1 combines with J gene TRBJ2-1, with D unclear. The CDR3 consists of 11 residues. V lost 4 bases, J lost 9 bases, and 10 bases lay in between. Germline-derived CDR1 and CDR2 are SQVTM and ANQGSEA. The CDR3 DNA follows: TGCAGCGTTGGACGCAACCCTGAGCAGTTCTTC. Its translation is CSVGRNPEQFF.

This clone showed up just once. V usage is TRBV11-2 and J usage is TRBJ2-6, with D unclear. Germline V gives CDR1 SGHAT, CDR2 FQNNGV. The CDR3 runs to 16 residues. Between the trimmed V and J ends, which lost 1 base and 3 bases, there was a span of 10 bases. CDR3 amino acids: CASSLVRSGGANVLTF. The CDR3 nucleotides are TGTGCCAGCAGCTTAGTTCGGTCGGGTGGGGCCAACGTCCTGACTTTC. Filled out from reference TRBV11-2 and TRBJ2-6, the complete variable domain reads EAGVAQSPRYKIIEKRQSVAFWCNPISGHATLYWYQQILGQGPKLLIQFQNNGVVDDSQLPKDRFSAERLKGVDSTLKIQPAKLEDSAVYLCASSLVRSGGANVLTFGAGSRLTVL.

The chain employs TRBV28 and TRBJ1-2, with D hard to call. V was pared by 6 bases and J by 4 bases, with 12 bases between. The CDR3 sequence is 13 residues long. Per the germline V gene, CDR1 is MDHEN and CDR2 is SYDVKM. The CDR3 protein is CASSPPMLYGYTF. The CDR3 DNA reads as TGTGCCAGCAGCCCCCCGATGCTCTATGGCTACACCTTC.

This clone showed up just a few times. The same CDR3 can be traced to other DNA sequences in this sample. V usage is TRBV28 and J usage is TRBJ2-7, with D hard to call. The ends were cut back, 2 bases at V and 4 bases at J, with 3 bases in the middle. The CDR3 covers 11 residues. The germline V gene encodes CDR1 MDHEN and CDR2 SYDVKM. The CDR3 DNA follows: TGTGCCAGCAGTTTACGGTACGAGCAGTACTTC. Protein sequence: CASSLRYEQYF.

The chain links TRBV10-2 to TRBJ1-1; D might be TRBD1 (5 bases). Deletions cut 1 base from V and 3 bases from J, with 9 bases between. The CDR3 extends over 14 amino acids. The germline CDR1 and CDR2 sequences are WSHSY and SAAADI. CDR3 region: CASSEWGGYTEAFF. As DNA, the CDR3 is TGCGCCAGCAGTGAGTGGGGGGGATACACTGAAGCTTTCTTT.

This chain uses TRBV7-2 with TRBJ2-7; TRBD1 is a possible D gene (7 bases). Deletions cut 5 bases from V and 2 bases from J, with 16 bases between. The CDR3 contains 15 residues. The V gene's germline CDR1 is SGHTA and CDR2 FQGNSA. The CDR3 sequence: CASSLQGGAAYEQYF. As DNA, the CDR3 is TGTGCCAGCAGCCTGCAGGGGGGAGCTGCCTACGAGCAGTACTTC.

The chain uses TRBV7-9 and TRBJ2-5; 11 bases fit TRBD1. Germline CDR1 is SEHNR and CDR2 is FQNEAQ (reference sequence). This CDR3 is 16 amino acids long. V lost 0 bases to trimming and J lost 5 bases; unmatched junction nucleotides: 5. The CDR3 is CASSLARTGGGETQYF. The CDR3 nucleotides read TGTGCCAGCAGCTTAGCCCGGACAGGGGGCGGTGAGACCCAGTACTTC.

This sequence joins TRBV5-1 and TRBJ1-1; TRBD1 matches 8 bases. The CDR3 totals 15 residues. Per the germline V gene, CDR1 is SGHRS and CDR2 is YFSETQ. Trimming removed 2 bases from V and 5 bases from J; junction bases left unmatched: 8. DNA for the CDR3: TGCGCCAGCAGCTTACCACAGGGGGAACCTACTGAAGCTTTCTTT. Protein product: CASSLPQGEPTEAFF. Filled out from reference TRBV5-1 and TRBJ1-1, the complete variable domain reads KAGVTQTPRYLIKTRGQQVTLSCSPISGHRSVSWYQQTPGQGLQFLFEYFSETQRNKGNFPGRFSGRQFSNSRSEMNVSTLELGDSALYLCASSLPQGEPTEAFFGQGTRLTVV.

The chain carries TRBV5-1 and TRBJ2-5; TRBD1 is a possible D gene (5 bases). The CDR3 is 13 residues long. Trimming removed 2 bases at V and 4 bases at J, with 9 bases between. From germline, CDR1 is SGHRS and CDR2 YFSETQ. The CDR3 DNA follows: TGCGCCAGCAGCTTCGGACAAGGAGAGACCCAGTACTTC. It specifies CASSFGQGETQYF. Variable domain in full (rest from reference TRBV5-1 and TRBJ2-5): KAGVTQTPRYLIKTRGQQVTLSCSPISGHRSVSWYQQTPGQGLQFLFEYFSETQRNKGNFPGRFSGRQFSNSRSEMNVSTLELGDSALYLCASSFGQGETQYFGPGTRLLVL.

This clone was recorded a few times. The chain couples TRBV10-3 to TRBJ2-7; 10 positions agree with TRBD1. Germline V gene lookup returns CDR1 ENHRY and CDR2 SYGVKD. The CDR3 length is 14 residues. The V segment lost 6 bases and the J segment 3 bases; nucleotides outside the gene matches: 5. The CDR3 here is CAIRNRDRGYEQYF. The CDR3 DNA sequence: TGTGCCATCAGGAACCGGGACAGGGGCTACGAGCAGTACTTC.

The chain employs TRBV3-1 (or the pseudogene TRBV3-2) and TRBJ1-4; tentatively, D is TRBD1 (5 bases). Germline V lookup: CDR1 LGHDT, CDR2 YNNKEL (reference sequence). Trimming cost V 1 base and J 4 bases, with 13 bases left between them. The CDR3 has 16 amino acids. In nucleotides, the CDR3 is TGTGCCAGCAGCCAAGGATCTGGGAGGGGTAATGAAAAACTGTTTTTT. This gives the protein CASSQGSGRGNEKLFF.

This clone has a single count. The rearrangement uses TRBV6-5 and TRBJ2-7, with D possibly matching TRBD2 (6 bases). Germline lookup yields CDR1 MNHEY and CDR2 SVGAGI. The CDR3 loop spans 13 amino acids. V was trimmed by 6 bases and J by 3 bases, leaving 12 bases between them. CDR3 sequence: CASRRDGFYEQYF. As DNA, the CDR3 is TGTGCCAGCAGGCGGGACGGATTCTACGAGCAGTACTTC.